Listed below are T cell receptor beta chains from one sample, sequenced in a study of blood T cell repertoires in COVID-19. Data came from immunoSEQ multiplex PCR; TCRdb stores just in-frame clones and leaves some out. The sample lists roughly 68,000 clones; roughly four fifths were seen once. The sequenced material came from peripheral blood. The receptors stem from a man between 60 and 75 years old with COVID-19, enrolled during active disease. The CDR3 runs from the conserved cysteine through the conserved F or W. D genes are given only for firm matches. Only part of the rows carry a size: once, few, many, or a class if the clone is expanded.

length	V	D	size	J	CDR3	DNA
13	TRBV5-6	.	.	TRBJ1-5	CASSQGREQPQHF	TGTGCCAGCAGTCAGGGGCGAGAACAGCCCCAGCATTTT
16	TRBV4-1	TRBD1	.	TRBJ2-5	CASSPPTGGFQETQYF	TGCGCCAGCAGCCCCCCGACAGGGGGGTTCCAAGAGACCCAGTACTTC
15	TRBV7-9	TRBD2	.	TRBJ2-3	CASSPRREGTDTQYF	TGTGCCAGCAGCCCCCGGCGGGAGGGGACAGATACGCAGTATTTT
13	TRBV20-1	.	.	TRBJ1-5	CSASRGHSQPQHF	TGCAGTGCTAGTAGGGGCCACTCTCAGCCCCAGCATTTT
17	TRBV11-2	.	.	TRBJ1-6	CASSTGIPSSYNSPLHF	TGTGCCAGCAGCACCGGTATTCCGAGCTCCTATAATTCACCCCTCCACTTT
13	TRBV28	TRBD2	.	TRBJ2-1	CASSLRWGGEQFF	TGTGCCAGCAGTTTAAGGTGGGGGGGTGAGCAGTTCTTC
12	TRBV29-1	TRBD2	.	TRBJ2-1	CSVLKGRVQQFF	TGCAGCGTCCTAAAAGGGAGGGTCCAGCAGTTCTTC
15	TRBV5-1	TRBD1	.	TRBJ1-4	CASSTSRTGKEKLFF	TGCGCCAGCAGCACCAGCCGGACAGGGAAGGAAAAACTGTTTTTT
14	TRBV25-1	.	few	TRBJ2-5	CASSEHTNAETQYF	TGTGCCAGCAGTGAACATACTAATGCAGAGACCCAGTACTTC
16	TRBV24-1	TRBD2	.	TRBJ2-1	CATSDFSGAAYNEQFF	TGTGCCACCAGTGATTTCAGCGGGGCCGCCTACAATGAGCAGTTCTTC
15	TRBV6-5	.	.	TRBJ1-6	CASSYDGTHHSPLHF	TGTGCCAGCAGTTACGACGGGACACACCATTCACCCCTCCACTTT
13	TRBV6-5	TRBD2	.	TRBJ2-7	CASRPTAGYEQYF	TGTGCCAGCAGACCGACAGCGGGGTACGAGCAGTACTTC
15	TRBV30	TRBD2	.	TRBJ2-3	CAWSPLAGGRDTQYF	TGTGCCTGGAGTCCACTAGCGGGGGGGCGAGATACGCAGTATTTT
14	TRBV2	.	once	TRBJ2-7	CASSTLNRGTEQYF	TGTGCCAGCTCGACTCTCAACCGGGGGACCGAGCAGTACTTC
16	TRBV11-2	.	once	TRBJ2-1	CASSYGVGAGRNEQFF	TGTGCCAGCAGCTATGGGGTAGGGGCCGGGCGCAATGAGCAGTTCTTC
13	TRBV7-9	.	many	TRBJ1-1	CASSQQGRTEAFF	TGTGCCAGCAGCCAACAGGGAAGGACTGAAGCTTTCTTT
14	TRBV29-1	.	.	TRBJ1-4	CSVELGGLSEKLFF	TGCAGCGTTGAGCTGGGAGGGCTTTCTGAAAAACTGTTTTTT
14	TRBV9	.	.	TRBJ2-7	CASSVTGNSYEQYF	TGTGCCAGCAGCGTAACAGGGAACTCCTACGAGCAGTACTTC
15	TRBV30	TRBD2	.	TRBJ2-3	CAWSVGGGNTDTQYF	TGTGCCTGGAGTGTCGGGGGGGGAAACACAGATACGCAGTATTTT
15	TRBV4-1	TRBD2	.	TRBJ2-7	CASSHPQRGPREQYF	TGCGCCAGCAGCCACCCCCAGCGGGGGCCGAGGGAGCAGTACTTC
15	TRBV5-4	TRBD1	.	TRBJ1-6	CASSTPQGQNSPLHF	TGTGCCAGCAGCACCCCGCAGGGACAGAATTCACCCCTCCACTTT
14	TRBV5-1	.	.	TRBJ2-2	CATRGQPNTGELFF	TGCGCCACCCGGGGACAACCGAACACCGGGGAGCTGTTTTTT